The clone carrying this TCR beta chain was seen a handful of times. Its antigen is unknown. The data belong to a study of T cells in Graves' hyperthyroidism and ophthalmopathy. V was trimmed by 4 bases and J by 5 bases, leaving 6 bases between them. The CDR3 contains 13 residues. The germline V gene has CDR1 MNHEY and CDR2 SMNVEV (reference sequence). Study-level points and caveats: From stable hyperthyroidism, ophthalmopathy was set apart by a 13 V-J model.

It was considered stable Graves' hyperthyroidism when ophthalmopathy did not progress within 18 months. Exclusion of patients followed from uncontrolled infection, other autoimmune disease, pregnancy or lactation. Each diagnosis drew on symptoms, thyroxine, TRAb, thyroid ultrasound and orbital computed tomography findings. RNA transcripts yielded amplified TCR beta CDR3 regions. HTBI primers were the set used in a first-round RT-PCR of the TCR CDR3. One entry per CDR3 protein, called by TCRdb with MiXCR from the multiplex PCR reads. The table shows 600,000 to 650,000 distinct CDR3 sequences, with about 16% occurring only once.

The TCR sequence derives from a woman in her 30s with Graves' hyperthyroidism. The rearrangement joins TRBV27 to TRBJ1-6; D gene uncertain. The specimen was blood. The CDR3 sequence: CASSSYDNSPLHF. CDR3 bases: TGTGCCAGCAGTTCATACGATAATTCACCCCTCCACTTT.